The clone carrying this TCR beta chain was counted ten times or more. Antigen specificity is unknown. V lost 4 bases and J lost 3; bases outside the gene matches: 9. Germline V lookup: CDR1 SGHRS, CDR2 YFSETQ. The CDR3 totals 16 residues. Uncontrolled infection, other autoimmune disease, pregnancy and lactation each barred patients from inclusion. The sample belongs to a study of T cells in Graves' hyperthyroidism and ophthalmopathy. General study results and limits: Prediction of ophthalmopathy progression came a median approximately 6.6 months pre-onset. Using 13 V-J features, a model discriminated ophthalmopathy from stable hyperthyroidism. Most thyroid clonotypes that were expanded above 0.001 also turned up in blood.

Amplification targeted TCR beta CDR3 regions from RNA transcripts. When the TCR CDR3 underwent first-round RT-PCR, the HTBI primer set was used. In TCRdb, the multiplex PCR reads were re-called with MiXCR into one record per CDR3 protein. The table lists hundreds of thousands of distinct CDR3 sequences, approximately 14% of them singletons, with roughly an eighth in the top ten. V usage is TRBV5-1 and J usage is TRBJ2-3; 9 bases fit TRBD1. The TCR originated in a woman between 18 and 29 years old with Graves' hyperthyroidism. Sequencing was done on a sample of blood. This CDR3 reads CASSKRGQGWTDTQYF. The CDR3, as DNA: TGCGCCAGCAGCAAACGAGGACAGGGGTGGACAGATACGCAGTATTTT. Supplemented by reference TRBV5-1 and TRBJ2-3, the full variable domain reads KAGVTQTPRYLIKTRGQQVTLSCSPISGHRSVSWYQQTPGQGLQFLFEYFSETQRNKGNFPGRFSGRQFSNSRSEMNVSTLELGDSALYLCASSKRGQGWTDTQYFGPGTRLTVL.